This TCR beta chain is from a study of T-cell memory formation after mild COVID-19. General study results and limits: The pre-infection memory compartment contained some responding clones, suggesting cross-reactive memory joined.

V trimming: 6 bases; J trimming: 8 bases; junction bases outside the gene matches: 6. Looked up from germline, CDR1 is DFQATT and CDR2 is SNEGSKA (reference sequence). The CDR3 is 13 amino acids. This clonotype was counted once. Its antigen is unidentified. TCRdb re-called the 5' RACE reads with MiXCR, one entry per CDR3 protein. There are approximately 300,000 distinct CDR3 sequences in the sample; about a sixth occur only once, and approximately 20% lies in the top ten. The clonotype was recovered from a man in his late teens or twenties who had mild COVID-19 (a few samples of this study predate the infection). Cell type and time point are not known. This chain joins TRBV20-1 and TRBJ1-4; TRBD1 matches at 10 bases. The sequencing input was PBMCs or a T cell subset sorted from them (not recorded which). CDR3 DNA: TGCAGTGCCGAGGGACAGGGGAAGGAAAAACTGTTTTTT. Residues: CSAEGQGKEKLFF.